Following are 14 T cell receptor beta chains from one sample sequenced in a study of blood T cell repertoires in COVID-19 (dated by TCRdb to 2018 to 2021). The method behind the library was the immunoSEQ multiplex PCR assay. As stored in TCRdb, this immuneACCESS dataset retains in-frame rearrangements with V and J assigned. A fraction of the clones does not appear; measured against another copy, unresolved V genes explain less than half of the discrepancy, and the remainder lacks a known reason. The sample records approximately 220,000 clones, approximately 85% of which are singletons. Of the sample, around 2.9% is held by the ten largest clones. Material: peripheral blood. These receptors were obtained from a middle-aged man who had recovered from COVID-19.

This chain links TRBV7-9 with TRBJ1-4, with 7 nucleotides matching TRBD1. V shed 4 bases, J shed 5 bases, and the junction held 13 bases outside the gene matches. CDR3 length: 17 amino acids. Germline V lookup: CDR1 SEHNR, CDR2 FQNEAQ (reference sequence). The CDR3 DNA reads TGTGCCAGCAGCTCGCCGACAGGGACTGGCTTAAATGAAAAACTGTTTTTT. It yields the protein CASSSPTGTGLNEKLFF.

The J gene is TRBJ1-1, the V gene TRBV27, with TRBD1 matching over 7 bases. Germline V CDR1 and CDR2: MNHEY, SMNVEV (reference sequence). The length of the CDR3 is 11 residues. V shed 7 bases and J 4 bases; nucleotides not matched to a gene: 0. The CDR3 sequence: CASTGGTEAFF. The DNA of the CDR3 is TGTGCCAGCACAGGGGGCACTGAAGCTTTCTTT.

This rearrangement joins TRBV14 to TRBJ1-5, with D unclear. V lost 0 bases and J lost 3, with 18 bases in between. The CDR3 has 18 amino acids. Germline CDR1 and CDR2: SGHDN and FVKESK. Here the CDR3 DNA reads TGTGCCAGCAGCCAAGATCTGGTCCGGCAGGCACCCAATCAGCCCCAGCATTTT. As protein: CASSQDLVRQAPNQPQHF.

The CDR3 DNA sequence: TGTGCCACCAGTGACACAACTAGCGGGAACTACAATGAGCAGTTCTTC. Its translation: CATSDTTSGNYNEQFF. The rearrangement joins TRBV24-1 to TRBJ2-1; 10 bases are a match to TRBD2. This CDR3 spans 16 amino acids. Per germline, CDR1 KGHDR and CDR2 SFDVKD. Trimming cost V 4 bases and J 3 bases; bases outside gene matches: 5.

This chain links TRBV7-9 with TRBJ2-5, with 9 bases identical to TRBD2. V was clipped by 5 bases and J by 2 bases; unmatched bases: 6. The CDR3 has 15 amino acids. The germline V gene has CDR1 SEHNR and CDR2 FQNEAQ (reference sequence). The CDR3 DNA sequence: TGTGCCAGCAGCCTTCAGCGGGGGGTGCAAGAGACCCAGTACTTC. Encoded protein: CASSLQRGVQETQYF.

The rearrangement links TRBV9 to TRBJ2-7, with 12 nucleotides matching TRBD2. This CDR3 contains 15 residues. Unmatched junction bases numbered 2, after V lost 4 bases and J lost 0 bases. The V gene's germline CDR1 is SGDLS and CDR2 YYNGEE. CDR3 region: CASSPTSGSSYEQYF. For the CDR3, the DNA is TGTGCCAGCAGCCCGACTAGCGGGAGCTCCTACGAGCAGTACTTC.

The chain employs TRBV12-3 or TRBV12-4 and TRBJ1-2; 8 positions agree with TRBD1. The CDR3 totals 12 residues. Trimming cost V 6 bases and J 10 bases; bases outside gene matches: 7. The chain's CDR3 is CASRRDRTHYTF. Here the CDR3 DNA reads TGTGCCAGCAGAAGGGACAGGACTCACTACACCTTC.

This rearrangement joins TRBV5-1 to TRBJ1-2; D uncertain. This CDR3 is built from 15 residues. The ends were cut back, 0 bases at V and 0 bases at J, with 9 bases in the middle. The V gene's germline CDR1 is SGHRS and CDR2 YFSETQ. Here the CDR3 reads CASSLGPGTNYGYTF. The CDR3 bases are TGCGCCAGCAGCTTGGGGCCAGGAACTAACTATGGCTACACCTTC.

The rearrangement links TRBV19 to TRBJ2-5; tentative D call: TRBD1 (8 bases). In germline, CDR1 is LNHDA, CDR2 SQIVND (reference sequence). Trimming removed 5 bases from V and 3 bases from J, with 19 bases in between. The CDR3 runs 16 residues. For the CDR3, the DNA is TGTGCCAGTAGTCCATACAGGGGGGGAACGGAAGAGACCCAGTACTTC. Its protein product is CASSPYRGGTEETQYF.

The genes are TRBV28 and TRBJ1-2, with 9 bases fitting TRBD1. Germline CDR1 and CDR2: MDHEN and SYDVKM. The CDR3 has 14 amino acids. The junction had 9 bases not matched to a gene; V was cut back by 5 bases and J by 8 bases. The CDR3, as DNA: TGTGCCAGCAGTCCAGACGGACAGGGGAGGGGCTACACCTTC. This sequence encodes CASSPDGQGRGYTF.

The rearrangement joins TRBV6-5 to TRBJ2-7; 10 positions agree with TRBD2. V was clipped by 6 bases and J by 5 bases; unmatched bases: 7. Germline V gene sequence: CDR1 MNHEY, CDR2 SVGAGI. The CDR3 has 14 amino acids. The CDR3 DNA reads TGTGCCAGCAGATATAGCGGGAGGTCCGACGAGCAGTACTTC. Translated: CASRYSGRSDEQYF.

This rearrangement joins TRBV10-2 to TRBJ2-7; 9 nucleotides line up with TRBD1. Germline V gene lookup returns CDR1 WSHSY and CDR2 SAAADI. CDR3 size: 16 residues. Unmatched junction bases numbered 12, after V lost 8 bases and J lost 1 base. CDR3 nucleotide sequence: TGCGCCAGCCTCCAGGGTTTTGGGACAGGGTCCTACGAGCAGTACTTC. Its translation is CASLQGFGTGSYEQYF.

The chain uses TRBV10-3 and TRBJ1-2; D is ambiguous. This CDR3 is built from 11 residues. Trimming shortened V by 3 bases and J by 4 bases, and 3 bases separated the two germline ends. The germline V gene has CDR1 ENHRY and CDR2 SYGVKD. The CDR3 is CAISDLYGYTF. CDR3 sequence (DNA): TGTGCCATCAGTGACCTCTATGGCTACACCTTC.

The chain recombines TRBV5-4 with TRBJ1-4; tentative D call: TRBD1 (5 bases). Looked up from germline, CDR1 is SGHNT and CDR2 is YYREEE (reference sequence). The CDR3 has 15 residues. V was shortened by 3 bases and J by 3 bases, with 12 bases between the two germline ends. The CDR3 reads CASSSGGMANEKLFF. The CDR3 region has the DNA TGTGCCAGCAGCTCGGGGGGGATGGCTAATGAAAAACTGTTTTTT.